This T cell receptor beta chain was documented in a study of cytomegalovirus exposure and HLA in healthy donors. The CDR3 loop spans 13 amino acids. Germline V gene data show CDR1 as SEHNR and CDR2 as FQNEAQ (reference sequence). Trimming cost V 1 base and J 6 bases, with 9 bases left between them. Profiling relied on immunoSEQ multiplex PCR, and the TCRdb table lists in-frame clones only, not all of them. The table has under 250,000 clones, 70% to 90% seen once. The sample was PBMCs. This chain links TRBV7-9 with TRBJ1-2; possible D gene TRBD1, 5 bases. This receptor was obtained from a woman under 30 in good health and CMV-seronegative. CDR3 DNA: TGTGCCAGCAGCTTAGGGGGGAGGCATGGCTACACCTTC. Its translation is CASSLGGRHGYTF.